This T cell receptor (beta chain) came from a study of Graves' ophthalmopathy and Graves' hyperthyroidism. As for the study in general: Blood was drawn at initial diagnosis, before any treatment.

The CDR3 covers 14 residues. V lost 6 bases, J lost 5 bases, and 9 bases stayed unmatched. Germline loops: CDR1 ENHRY, CDR2 SYGVKD. The TCR beta CDR3 regions underwent amplification from RNA transcripts. RT-PCR was first run with HTBI primers, then multiplex PCR in a second round. TCRdb re-analysed the multiplex PCR reads in MiXCR, keeping a single row per CDR3 protein. The sample comprises roughly 700,000 distinct CDR3 sequences, 35% to 50% of which are singletons, and approximately 43% rests with the top ten. This chain joins TRBV10-3 and TRBJ2-5, with 7 bases fitting TRBD1. The specimen was peripheral blood. The TCR comes from an adult man with Graves' ophthalmopathy. DNA for the CDR3: TGTGCCATCAGCCTCAGGGGGAATGGCGAGACCCAGTACTTC. It specifies CAISLRGNGETQYF.